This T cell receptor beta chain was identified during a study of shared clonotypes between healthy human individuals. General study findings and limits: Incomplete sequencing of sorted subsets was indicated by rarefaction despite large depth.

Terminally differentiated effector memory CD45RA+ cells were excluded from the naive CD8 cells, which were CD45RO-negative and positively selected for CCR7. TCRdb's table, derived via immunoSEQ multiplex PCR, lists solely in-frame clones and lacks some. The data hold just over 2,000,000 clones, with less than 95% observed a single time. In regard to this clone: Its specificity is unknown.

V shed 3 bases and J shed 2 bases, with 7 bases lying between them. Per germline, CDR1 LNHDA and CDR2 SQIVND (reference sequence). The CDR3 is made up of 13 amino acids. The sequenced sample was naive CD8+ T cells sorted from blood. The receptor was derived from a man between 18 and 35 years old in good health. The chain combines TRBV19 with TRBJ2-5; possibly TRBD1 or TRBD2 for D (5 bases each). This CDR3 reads CASSIWGQETQYF. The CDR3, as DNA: TGTGCCAGTAGTATTTGGGGGCAAGAGACCCAGTACTTC.